Listed below are T cell receptor beta chains from one sample, sequenced in a study of blood T cell repertoires in COVID-19. Produced via immunoSEQ multiplex PCR; TCRdb's table is partial and in-frame only. Among about 110,000 clones listed, roughly 87% were seen once. Sample: peripheral blood. The receptors here all came from a human donor in a cohort sampled during active COVID-19. Both conserved end residues are part of each CDR3. A D gene is named only where the DNA matches it firmly. Not every row has a clone size; where given, it reads once, few, many or a size class.

v_gene: TRBV19; abundance: -; j_gene: TRBJ1-2; d_gene: -; CDR3nt: TGTGCCAGTAGAGCCGGAGGACGGTATGGCTACACCTTC; CDR3aa: CASRAGGRYGYTF
v_gene: TRBV7-3; abundance: -; j_gene: TRBJ2-7; d_gene: TRBD2; CDR3nt: TGTGCCAGCAGCTTATGGGGTGGGACTAGTGGGACCTACGAGCAGTACTTC; CDR3aa: CASSLWGGTSGTYEQYF
v_gene: TRBV3-1/TRBV3-2; abundance: -; j_gene: TRBJ2-2; d_gene: TRBD2; CDR3nt: TGTGCCAGCAGCAGCCGGGGGGGTCGGACCGGGGAGCTGTTTTTT; CDR3aa: CASSSRGGRTGELFF
v_gene: TRBV18; abundance: -; j_gene: TRBJ2-1; d_gene: TRBD1; CDR3nt: TGTGCCAGCTCACCGAGACAGGGGGCGAAAGACAATGAGCAGTTCTTC; CDR3aa: CASSPRQGAKDNEQFF
v_gene: TRBV4-3; abundance: -; j_gene: TRBJ2-3; d_gene: -; CDR3nt: TGCGCCAGCAGCCAAGAAAGAACAATCGGGATTACGCAGTATTTT; CDR3aa: CASSQERTIGITQYF
v_gene: TRBV19; abundance: -; j_gene: TRBJ2-1; d_gene: TRBD2; CDR3nt: TGTGCCAGTAGTATAAGAACGGGACTAGCGGGACCCTACAATGAGCAGTTCTTC; CDR3aa: CASSIRTGLAGPYNEQFF
v_gene: TRBV7-9; abundance: -; j_gene: TRBJ1-4; d_gene: -; CDR3nt: TGTGCCAGCAGCTTAAACATTGGGTCGTCAGGGGTATTTAATGAAAAACTGTTTTTT; CDR3aa: CASSLNIGSSGVFNEKLFF
v_gene: TRBV12-3/TRBV12-4; abundance: -; j_gene: TRBJ1-5; d_gene: -; CDR3nt: TGTGCCAGCAGGGAACAGGGAAATCAGCCCCAGCATTTT; CDR3aa: CASREQGNQPQHF
v_gene: TRBV4-2; abundance: -; j_gene: TRBJ2-2; d_gene: TRBD1; CDR3nt: TGTGCCAGCAGCCACCGGGACAGGGACTTCAGGGAGCTGTTTTTT; CDR3aa: CASSHRDRDFRELFF
v_gene: TRBV30; abundance: once; j_gene: TRBJ2-7; d_gene: -; CDR3nt: TGTGCCTGGAGTGTAGGGCTTCAGGGGCAGTACTTC; CDR3aa: CAWSVGLQGQYF
v_gene: TRBV6-5; abundance: -; j_gene: TRBJ1-2; d_gene: -; CDR3nt: TGTGCCAGCAGTAGGTATAGTCGGGAGGATGGCTACACCTTC; CDR3aa: CASSRYSREDGYTF
v_gene: TRBV19; abundance: once; j_gene: TRBJ1-2; d_gene: TRBD1; CDR3nt: TGTGCCAGTAGTTACCGGGACAGGTACAACTATGGCTACACCTTC; CDR3aa: CASSYRDRYNYGYTF
v_gene: TRBV11-3; abundance: -; j_gene: TRBJ2-4; d_gene: -; CDR3nt: TGTGCCAGCAGCCCAGGGGATCGGTCGGACATTCAGTACTTC; CDR3aa: CASSPGDRSDIQYF
v_gene: TRBV18; abundance: once; j_gene: TRBJ2-3; d_gene: TRBD2; CDR3nt: TGTGCCAGCTCACCGCTTAGGACTAGCGGTACTAGCACAGATACGCAGTATTTT; CDR3aa: CASSPLRTSGTSTDTQYF
v_gene: TRBV5-6; abundance: -; j_gene: TRBJ2-3; d_gene: TRBD2; CDR3nt: TGTGCCAGCTCCGGACTAGCGGAAACAGATACGCAGTATTTT; CDR3aa: CASSGLAETDTQYF
v_gene: TRBV4-1; abundance: -; j_gene: TRBJ2-1; d_gene: TRBD1; CDR3nt: TGCGCCAGCAGCCAAGGGGACAGGGGGTACAATGAGCAGTTCTTC; CDR3aa: CASSQGDRGYNEQFF
v_gene: TRBV28; abundance: -; j_gene: TRBJ2-7; d_gene: TRBD1; CDR3nt: TGTGCCAGCAGCTCCACCGGACAGGGGCGTATCTACGAGCAGTACTTC; CDR3aa: CASSSTGQGRIYEQYF
v_gene: TRBV10-2; abundance: -; j_gene: TRBJ1-1; d_gene: TRBD1; CDR3nt: TGCGCCAGCACGGACAGGGGCGGCACTGAAGCTTTCTTT; CDR3aa: CASTDRGGTEAFF
v_gene: TRBV25-1; abundance: -; j_gene: TRBJ1-2; d_gene: -; CDR3nt: TGTGCCAGCACCTTTAACTATGGCTACACCTTC; CDR3aa: CASTFNYGYTF
v_gene: TRBV9; abundance: -; j_gene: TRBJ1-5; d_gene: TRBD1; CDR3nt: TGTGCCAGCAGCACCGGAGGGGGCTCGGGGCCCCAGCATTTT; CDR3aa: CASSTGGGSGPQHF
v_gene: TRBV2; abundance: -; j_gene: TRBJ2-2; d_gene: -; CDR3nt: TGTGCCAGCATGGTGGGAGTAAGCACCGGGGAGCTGTTTTTT; CDR3aa: CASMVGVSTGELFF
v_gene: TRBV28; abundance: -; j_gene: TRBJ1-2; d_gene: -; CDR3nt: TGTGCCAGCAGCTCGAGGTCGAGCTACACCTTC; CDR3aa: CASSSRSSYTF
v_gene: TRBV3-1/TRBV3-2; abundance: -; j_gene: TRBJ2-1; d_gene: TRBD2; CDR3nt: TGTGCCAGCAGCCTTAGCGGGGGGAATACAATGAGGCAGTTCTTC; CDR3aa: CASSLSGGNTMRQFF
v_gene: TRBV5-1; abundance: -; j_gene: TRBJ2-5; d_gene: TRBD1; CDR3nt: TGCGCCAGCAGCCCCGACAGGGGGCGGGAGACCCAGTACTTC; CDR3aa: CASSPDRGRETQYF
v_gene: TRBV18; abundance: -; j_gene: TRBJ1-4; d_gene: TRBD1; CDR3nt: TGTGCCAGCTCACCAGCGACAGGGTCTAATGAAAAACTGTTTTTT; CDR3aa: CASSPATGSNEKLFF
v_gene: TRBV6-1; abundance: -; j_gene: TRBJ1-2; d_gene: -; CDR3nt: TGTGCCAGCAGTGGGCCCGGAGAAGATAATAACTATGGCTACACCTTC; CDR3aa: CASSGPGEDNNYGYTF
v_gene: TRBV7-9; abundance: -; j_gene: TRBJ1-1; d_gene: -; CDR3nt: TGTGCCAGCAGCCTGACAGTGAACACTGAAGCTTTCTTT; CDR3aa: CASSLTVNTEAFF
v_gene: TRBV9; abundance: -; j_gene: TRBJ2-3; d_gene: -; CDR3nt: TGTGCCAGCAGCGAGGGAGTTAGGGATACGCAGTATTTT; CDR3aa: CASSEGVRDTQYF
v_gene: TRBV3-1/TRBV3-2; abundance: -; j_gene: TRBJ1-4; d_gene: TRBD1; CDR3nt: TGTGCCAGCCGAGAAGGGACAGTTGGAGAAAAACTGTTTTTT; CDR3aa: CASREGTVGEKLFF
v_gene: TRBV6-2/TRBV6-3; abundance: once; j_gene: TRBJ2-7; d_gene: -; CDR3nt: TGTGCCAGCAGTTACGCAGGCTACGAGCAGTACTTC; CDR3aa: CASSYAGYEQYF
v_gene: TRBV18; abundance: -; j_gene: TRBJ2-3; d_gene: TRBD2; CDR3nt: TGTGCCAGCTCACCGCGCCTAGCGGGAGGACCAGATACGCAGTATTTT; CDR3aa: CASSPRLAGGPDTQYF
v_gene: TRBV10-1; abundance: -; j_gene: TRBJ2-1; d_gene: TRBD1; CDR3nt: TGCGCCAGCAGTTCGGACAGGGCGCCCTACAATGAGCAGTTCTTC; CDR3aa: CASSSDRAPYNEQFF
v_gene: TRBV4-1; abundance: -; j_gene: TRBJ2-7; d_gene: TRBD1; CDR3nt: TGCGCCAGCAGCCAGGCGGACAGGCAGTACGAGCAGTACTTC; CDR3aa: CASSQADRQYEQYF
v_gene: TRBV19; abundance: -; j_gene: TRBJ1-2; d_gene: TRBD1; CDR3nt: TGTGCCAGTAGTTCTAGGACAGGGACCTATGCTGGCTACACCTTC; CDR3aa: CASSSRTGTYAGYTF
v_gene: TRBV5-1; abundance: few; j_gene: TRBJ1-1; d_gene: TRBD1; CDR3nt: TGCGCCAGCAGCTTGGCAGGGACAGGGAAAGCTTTCTTT; CDR3aa: CASSLAGTGKAFF
v_gene: TRBV6-5; abundance: -; j_gene: TRBJ2-7; d_gene: -; CDR3nt: TGTGCCAGCAGTTCTCGGACAGTATACCCCTACGAGCAGTACTTC; CDR3aa: CASSSRTVYPYEQYF
v_gene: TRBV29-1; abundance: -; j_gene: TRBJ2-3; d_gene: TRBD2; CDR3nt: TGCAGCGCGGAAGGACCGGCGGGAGGCTCAGATACGCAGTATTTT; CDR3aa: CSAEGPAGGSDTQYF
v_gene: TRBV13; abundance: few; j_gene: TRBJ1-6; d_gene: -; CDR3nt: TGTGCCAGCAGCCCGTGGTCGGGAGGCAGATATAATTCACCCCTCCACTTT; CDR3aa: CASSPWSGGRYNSPLHF
v_gene: TRBV7-2; abundance: once; j_gene: TRBJ2-6; d_gene: TRBD2; CDR3nt: TGTGCCAGCAGCTTATCGGCTAGCGGGAGTTCTGGGGCCAACGTCCTGACTTTC; CDR3aa: CASSLSASGSSGANVLTF
v_gene: TRBV6-6; abundance: -; j_gene: TRBJ2-7; d_gene: TRBD1; CDR3nt: TGTGCCAGCAGTACTCGGACAGGGGTAAGCTACGAGCAGTACTTC; CDR3aa: CASSTRTGVSYEQYF
v_gene: TRBV14; abundance: -; j_gene: TRBJ1-2; d_gene: -; CDR3nt: TGTGCCAGCAGCTCGCGATCTAACTATGGCTACACCTTC; CDR3aa: CASSSRSNYGYTF
v_gene: TRBV5-1; abundance: -; j_gene: TRBJ2-2; d_gene: TRBD1; CDR3nt: TGCGCCAGCAGCTCCACAGGGGGCGACACCGGGGAGCTGTTTTTT; CDR3aa: CASSSTGGDTGELFF
v_gene: TRBV7-6; abundance: few; j_gene: TRBJ2-3; d_gene: TRBD1; CDR3nt: TGTGCCAGCAGCCTAGTTCCAGGGGGTACCACTAGCACAGATACGCAGTATTTT; CDR3aa: CASSLVPGGTTSTDTQYF
v_gene: TRBV7-2; abundance: -; j_gene: TRBJ2-3; d_gene: TRBD2; CDR3nt: TGTGCCAGCAGCTTAGAGCGGGGGGCCCTCACAGATACGCAGTATTTT; CDR3aa: CASSLERGALTDTQYF
v_gene: TRBV28; abundance: -; j_gene: TRBJ2-1; d_gene: -; CDR3nt: TGTGCCAGCAGTTTGGATTGGGTGTGGGACACTAGGCGGCAGGGGAAATACAATGAGCAGTTCTTC; CDR3aa: CASSLDWVWDTRRQGKYNEQFF
v_gene: TRBV4-3; abundance: -; j_gene: TRBJ1-6; d_gene: -; CDR3nt: TGCGCCAGCAGCCAAGAGGAGGGATTGTACTCACCCCTCCACTTT; CDR3aa: CASSQEEGLYSPLHF
v_gene: TRBV6-5; abundance: -; j_gene: TRBJ2-5; d_gene: TRBD2; CDR3nt: TGTGCCAGCAGTTATGTGTCTAGCGGGAGACAAGAGACCCAGTACTTC; CDR3aa: CASSYVSSGRQETQYF
v_gene: TRBV4-1; abundance: -; j_gene: TRBJ1-4; d_gene: TRBD1; CDR3nt: TGCGCCAGCAGCCGCGGACAGGGAGATCTTAATGAAAAACTGTTTTTT; CDR3aa: CASSRGQGDLNEKLFF
v_gene: TRBV6-2/TRBV6-3; abundance: few; j_gene: TRBJ2-1; d_gene: -; CDR3nt: TGTGCCAGCAGTTACTCGACTAATGAGCAGTTCTTC; CDR3aa: CASSYSTNEQFF